These 31 T cell receptor beta chains were sequenced from one sample in a study of siplizumab effects on memory and regulatory T cells. Measured with immunoSEQ multiplex PCR; TCRdb has only the in-frame clones, and not every one. The data show around 110,000 clones, 90% to 95% seen once. Sequences were obtained from non-Treg CD4+ T cells sorted from blood. These receptors originate from a human donor in good health.

This clone is a singleton in its sample. The V and J genes are TRBV5-1 and TRBJ2-2, with D possibly TRBD1 on 6 matching bases. Germline CDR1 is SGHRS and CDR2 is YFSETQ. The CDR3 has 16 amino acids. Trimming shortened V by 1 base and J by 2 bases, and 12 bases separated the two germline ends. CDR3 nucleotide sequence: TGCGCCAGCAGCTTGAGGACCGGGACAAACACCGGGGAGCTGTTTTTT. Protein product: CASSLRTGTNTGELFF.

The table lists this clone with a few counts. V and J are TRBV6-4 and TRBJ1-2, with TRBD1 matching over 7 bases. The trim removed 5 bases at V and 8 bases at J, leaving 8 bases unmatched. The CDR3 is 13 amino acids. The germline CDR1 and CDR2 sequences are MRHNA and SNTAGT. The CDR3 is CASSPTGTVGYTF. The CDR3 DNA reads TGTGCCAGCAGTCCCACCGGGACAGTGGGCTACACCTTC.

J is TRBJ2-1 and V is TRBV5-1, with TRBD2 identical over 11 bases. Trimming removed 0 bases from V and 7 bases from J; junction bases left unmatched: 3. The CDR3 loop spans 15 amino acids. Germline V gene lookup returns CDR1 SGHRS and CDR2 YFSETQ. The CDR3 region has the DNA TGCGCCAGCAGCTTGGAGGCTAGCGGGGGGAATGAGCAGTTCTTC. Amino acids: CASSLEASGGNEQFF.

The chain links TRBV4-2 to TRBJ2-5; TRBD1 or TRBD2 may be the D gene (5 bases each). Trimming left V 1 base short and J 5 bases short, with 17 bases between. The CDR3 length is 16 residues. Germline CDR1 LGHNA, CDR2 YNFKEQ. The CDR3 protein is CASSQVQGPLSETQYF. The CDR3 coding sequence is TGTGCCAGCAGCCAAGTCCAGGGACCCCTTTCGGAGACCCAGTACTTC.

The chain uses TRBV11-2 and TRBJ1-5; maybe TRBD1 (6 bases). Germline loops: CDR1 SGHAT, CDR2 FQNNGV. The V end lost 6 bases, the J end lost 4 bases, and 16 bases lay between the germline ends. CDR3 length: 15 amino acids. The CDR3 region is CASRLLGGINQPQHF. The CDR3 coding sequence is TGTGCCAGCAGGTTATTAGGGGGTATTAATCAGCCCCAGCATTTT.

The chain is built from TRBV7-9 and TRBJ1-1; the match to TRBD1 covers 8 bases. V shed 8 bases and J 11 bases; nucleotides not matched to a gene: 7. From germline, CDR1 is SEHNR and CDR2 FQNEAQ (reference sequence). The CDR3 totals 11 residues. The CDR3 DNA follows: TGTGCCAGCGGTGGGACAGGCGGCGCTTTCTTT. It codes for CASGGTGGAFF.

The genes are TRBV5-4 and TRBJ2-5, with 7 nucleotides matching TRBD1. V lost 4 bases and J lost 1; bases outside the gene matches: 4. Germline-derived CDR1 and CDR2 are SGHNT and YYREEE (reference sequence). This CDR3 spans 14 amino acids. The CDR3 spells CASSPGQVQETQYF. In DNA form, the CDR3 reads TGTGCCAGCAGCCCAGGACAGGTCCAAGAGACCCAGTACTTC.

This sequence joins TRBV9 and TRBJ2-5, with D perhaps TRBD1 (6 bases). Trimming pared 2 bases from V and 2 bases from J, leaving 16 bases between. From germline, CDR1 is SGDLS and CDR2 YYNGEE. The CDR3 is 16 amino acids. The CDR3 reads CASSVGQGLPQETQYF. CDR3 bases: TGTGCCAGCAGCGTCGGGCAGGGGCTCCCACAAGAGACCCAGTACTTC.

This clone came up once. V usage is TRBV7-9 and J usage is TRBJ2-7, with D perhaps being TRBD1 or TRBD2 (6 bases each). Germline V gene sequence: CDR1 SEHNR, CDR2 FQNEAQ (reference sequence). The CDR3 is 15 residues long. Trimming took 1 base from V and 3 from J, leaving 13 bases between them. The chain's CDR3 is CASSLVGGLYYEQYF. The CDR3 DNA follows: TGTGCCAGCAGCTTAGTAGGGGGACTTTACTACGAGCAGTACTTC. The full variable domain, in which reference TRBV7-9 and TRBJ2-7 provide the parts outside the CDR3, is DTGVSQNPRHKITKRGQNVTFRCDPISEHNRLYWYRQTLGQGPEFLTYFQNEAQLEKSRLLSDRFSAERPKGSFSTLEIQRTEQGDSAMYLCASSLVGGLYYEQYFGPGTRLTVT.

This clone is a singleton in its sample. The genes are TRBV13 and TRBJ2-7; D unclear. Trimming removed 6 bases at V and 0 bases at J, with 9 bases between. This CDR3 has 13 residues. CDR1 and CDR2 from the germline V gene are PRHDT and FYEKMQ (reference sequence). CDR3 amino acids: CASRLLSSYEQYF. Here the CDR3 DNA reads TGTGCCAGCAGACTTTTAAGCTCCTACGAGCAGTACTTC.

The rearrangement links TRBV5-6 to TRBJ1-1; D is possibly TRBD1 (5 bases). This CDR3 region has 13 residues. V shed 2 bases and J shed 1 base, with 6 bases lying between them. Germline V CDR1 and CDR2: SGHDT, YYEEEE. CDR3 region: CASSLGENTEAFF. The CDR3 DNA is TGTGCCAGCAGCTTAGGGGAGAACACTGAAGCTTTCTTT.

The J gene is TRBJ1-1, the V gene TRBV2; no clear D gene. This CDR3 spans 13 amino acids. Germline V gene sequence: CDR1 SNHLY, CDR2 FYNNEI. Trimming stripped 3 bases from V and 4 bases from J, with 9 bases between. The CDR3 nucleotides read TGTGCCAGCAGTGACACCGATACCACTGAAGCTTTCTTT. It translates to CASSDTDTTEAFF.

The chain joins TRBV5-1 to TRBJ2-7; D possibly matches TRBD1 or TRBD2 (5 bases each). CDR3 length: 15 amino acids. Germline CDR1 reads SGHRS; CDR2 reads YFSETQ. V lost 1 base and J lost 2, with 13 bases in between. This CDR3 reads CASSLTGTQTYEQYF. The DNA for the CDR3 is TGCGCCAGCAGCTTGACCGGGACCCAGACCTACGAGCAGTACTTC.

The genes are TRBV19 and TRBJ2-2, with a possible D match to TRBD2 (6 bases). In germline, CDR1 is LNHDA, CDR2 SQIVND (reference sequence). V lost 6 bases and J lost 2, with 10 bases in between. The CDR3 spans 14 residues. The CDR3 sequence: CASRPGLNTGELFF. The DNA for the CDR3 is TGTGCCAGTAGACCAGGACTAAACACCGGGGAGCTGTTTTTT.

This chain links TRBV9 with TRBJ2-1; 9 bases fit TRBD2. The germline V gene encodes CDR1 SGDLS and CDR2 YYNGEE. CDR3 length equals 15 residues. Trimming cost V 2 bases and J 7 bases; bases outside gene matches: 7. The CDR3 DNA follows: TGTGCCAGCAGCGTCTTAGCGGGAGTGGTAAATGAGCAGTTCTTC. It codes for CASSVLAGVVNEQFF.

The rearrangement joins TRBV19 to TRBJ2-1; D is uncertain. Deletions cut 3 bases from V and 0 bases from J, with 12 bases between. The CDR3 has 16 amino acids. Germline lookup yields CDR1 LNHDA and CDR2 SQIVND (reference sequence). The CDR3 loop is CASSIGPGVSYNEQFF. DNA for the CDR3: TGTGCCAGTAGTATCGGGCCTGGGGTCTCCTACAATGAGCAGTTCTTC.

The chain carries TRBV27 and TRBJ1-5, with TRBD1 matching over 8 bases. Germline CDR1 reads MNHEY; CDR2 reads SMNVEV (reference sequence). After removal of 6 bases from V and 7 bases from J, the junction contained 11 bases not matched to a gene. This CDR3 has 15 amino acids. CDR3 bases: TGTGCCAGCAGCCCAGGACAGGGAGAGGGACAGCCCCAGCATTTT. Protein sequence: CASSPGQGEGQPQHF.

The chain links TRBV10-3 to TRBJ2-5, with a possible D match to TRBD1 (6 bases). This CDR3 spans 12 amino acids. CDR1 ENHRY and CDR2 SYGVKD come from the germline V gene. Trimming pared 3 bases from V and 7 bases from J, leaving 9 bases between. The CDR3 DNA reads TGTGCCATCAGTGACCGAGGGGGGACCCAGTACTTC. Amino acids: CAISDRGGTQYF.

This chain joins TRBV2 and TRBJ2-3; D is ambiguous. Germline-derived CDR1 and CDR2 are SNHLY and FYNNEI. Trimming stripped 7 bases from V and 0 bases from J, with 8 bases between. The CDR3 is 13 residues long. CDR3: CASNFPSTDTQYF. The CDR3 region has the DNA TGTGCCAGCAACTTTCCTAGCACAGATACGCAGTATTTT.

This clone was picked up one time. The gene calls are TRBV9 and TRBJ1-2; a weak D match, TRBD1 (5 bases). Trimming pared 1 base from V and 7 bases from J, leaving 8 bases between. The CDR3 is 12 amino acids. The V gene's germline CDR1 is SGDLS and CDR2 YYNGEE. As DNA, the CDR3 is TGTGCCAGCAGCGTACAGGGCGGTGGCTACACCTTC. Its translation is CASSVQGGGYTF. Complete variable domain (other parts from reference TRBV9 and TRBJ1-2): DSGVTQTPKHLITATGQRVTLRCSPRSGDLSVYWYQQSLDQGLQFLIQYYNGEERAKGNILERFSAQQFPDLHSELNLSSLELGDSALYFCASSVQGGGYTFGSGTRLTVV.

The chain couples TRBV18 to TRBJ1-2; the match to TRBD1 covers 8 bases. Germline CDR1 reads KGHSH; CDR2 reads LQKENI. The CDR3 length is 14 residues. V lost 3 bases to trimming and J lost 8 bases; unmatched junction nucleotides: 8. The CDR3 coding sequence is TGTGCCAGCTCACCGATGACAGGGGAAGAAGGCTACACCTTC. Its translation: CASSPMTGEEGYTF.

The chain uses TRBV2 and TRBJ1-2; a weak D match, TRBD1 (5 bases). V was shortened by 5 bases and J by 8 bases, with 15 bases between the two germline ends. CDR1 and CDR2 from the germline V gene are SNHLY and FYNNEI. This CDR3 contains 13 residues. This chain's CDR3 is CASSPFTGGGYTF. CDR3 bases: TGTGCCAGCAGTCCCTTCACTGGGGGAGGCTACACCTTC.

The chain links TRBV6-6 to TRBJ1-5; no firm D call. V was clipped by 8 bases and J by 4 bases, with 9 bases between them. This CDR3 is 12 amino acids long. Germline V gene lookup returns CDR1 MNHNY and CDR2 SVGAGI (reference sequence). In DNA form, the CDR3 reads TGTGCCAGCGGACGGGAAAATCAGCCCCAGCATTTT. This sequence encodes CASGRENQPQHF.

The rearrangement links TRBV7-8 to TRBJ1-6; possibly TRBD1 for D (6 bases). This CDR3 has 14 residues. Germline V gene sequence: CDR1 SGHVS, CDR2 FQNEAQ. The ends were cut back, 1 base at V and 8 bases at J, with 9 bases in the middle. The CDR3 sequence: CASSLGNRDSPLHF. In DNA, the CDR3 is TGTGCCAGCAGCTTAGGGAACAGGGATTCACCCCTCCACTTT.

The V gene is TRBV7-9, the J gene TRBJ2-3; D is uncertain. V was trimmed by 3 bases and J by 6 bases, leaving 16 bases between them. The CDR3 runs to 15 residues. Germline loops: CDR1 SEHNR, CDR2 FQNEAQ (reference sequence). The CDR3 bases are TGTGCCAGCAGCTTGGACCAACCGGGTGGGGATACGCAGTATTTT. It specifies CASSLDQPGGDTQYF.

A few counts support this clone. This rearrangement joins TRBV7-9 to TRBJ2-7; 8 nucleotides line up with TRBD1. This CDR3 contains 14 residues. Per the germline V gene, CDR1 is SEHNR and CDR2 is FQNEAQ (reference sequence). V shed 2 bases, J shed 4 bases, and the junction held 4 bases outside the gene matches. For the CDR3, the DNA is TGTGCCAGCAGCTTACCAGGGGGCGGATACGAGCAGTACTTC. Translation: CASSLPGGGYEQYF.

This rearrangement joins TRBV11-3 to TRBJ2-3, with 12 positions matching TRBD2. Losses at the gene ends were 4 bases for V and 4 bases for J; bases not matched to a gene: 9. Germline loops: CDR1 SGHNT, CDR2 YENEEA. This CDR3 is built from 17 residues. CDR3 sequence: CASSSASGRAGSDTQYF. The CDR3 region has the DNA TGTGCCAGCAGCTCGGCTAGCGGGAGGGCCGGGTCAGATACGCAGTATTTT.

The rearrangement links TRBV21-1 to TRBJ2-7; the listed D gene, TRBD2, was not tested against the DNA. TRBV21-1 is recorded as a pseudogene. The CDR3 covers 16 residues. The CDR3 region is CASSPLWGGASYEQYF. In DNA, the CDR3 is TGTGCCAGCAGCCCCCTGTGGGGAGGGGCGAGCTACGAGCAGTACTTC.

The chain links TRBV11-2 to TRBJ2-3; 9 bases agree with TRBD2. CDR1 and CDR2 (germline): SGHAT, FQNNGV. This CDR3 is 18 amino acids long. V was clipped by 3 bases and J by 4 bases; unmatched bases: 14. DNA of the CDR3: TGTGCCAGCAGCTTCGATAGCGGGGGAGGACTCAGCGCAGATACGCAGTATTTT. Amino acid sequence: CASSFDSGGGLSADTQYF.

V usage is TRBV7-9 and J usage is TRBJ1-3; the D is unclear. V lost 3 bases to trimming and J lost 1 base, with 1 base between them. This CDR3 region has 12 residues. CDR1 and CDR2 (germline): SEHNR, FQNEAQ (reference sequence). The CDR3 reads CASSFSGNTIYF. The CDR3 DNA is TGTGCCAGCAGCTTTTCTGGAAACACCATATATTTT.

J is TRBJ2-3 and V is TRBV6-1, with D unresolved. CDR3 length: 12 residues. Germline V gene sequence: CDR1 MNHNS, CDR2 SASEGT. The germline V and J ends were trimmed by 2 bases and 6 bases, with 6 bases remaining between them. Here the CDR3 DNA reads TGTGCCAGCAGTGAACCTGTGGATACGCAGTATTTT. Translated: CASSEPVDTQYF.